One and the same sample provided the 23 T cell receptor beta chains below, sequenced in a study of cytomegalovirus exposure and HLA in healthy donors. PCR employed 60 Vbeta and 13 Jbeta primers. The protocol was immunoSEQ multiplex PCR, while the TCRdb copy is restricted to in-frame clones and leaves out a portion. Its clone listing holds more than 90,000 clones. Sequencing used PBMCs. All receptors derive from a man in his forties or fifties in good health and CMV-seropositive.

This chain uses TRBV10-3 with TRBJ1-2, with D possibly TRBD1 on 5 matching bases. The CDR3 extends over 12 amino acids. Looked up from germline, CDR1 is ENHRY and CDR2 is SYGVKD. The V end was cut by 10 bases, the J end by 4 bases, with 13 bases between. CDR3 sequence: CATLQEGYGYTF. In nucleotides, the CDR3 is TGTGCCACCTTACAGGAAGGCTATGGCTACACCTTC.

The chain couples TRBV2 to TRBJ2-5, with a possible D match to TRBD2 (5 bases). Germline lookup yields CDR1 SNHLY and CDR2 FYNNEI. CDR3 size: 18 residues. V gave up 2 bases and J gave up 4 bases, with 23 bases separating them. CDR3 residues: CASSEIRAQNREGETQYF. CDR3 bases: TGTGCCAGCAGTGAAATCCGGGCCCAAAACCGCGAGGGAGAGACCCAGTACTTC.

V gene TRBV30 combines with J gene TRBJ1-2; 8 nucleotides line up with TRBD1. Trimming cost V 7 bases and J 8 bases; bases outside gene matches: 12. Germline V lookup: CDR1 GTSNPN, CDR2 SVGIG (reference sequence). The CDR3 spans 13 residues. The DNA for the CDR3 is TGTGCCTCCCCCGGGACAGGAAAGGAGGGCTACACCTTC. Translating it yields CASPGTGKEGYTF.

The gene calls are TRBV2 and TRBJ2-7; D perhaps matches TRBD1 (6 bases). Germline CDR1 SNHLY, CDR2 FYNNEI. The V end lost 2 bases, the J end lost 0 bases, and 11 bases lay between the germline ends. The CDR3 is made up of 15 amino acids. The CDR3 DNA reads as TGTGCCAGCAGTGAATCTAGGGGGATCTCCTACGAGCAGTACTTC. It specifies CASSESRGISYEQYF.

V is TRBV5-4 and J is TRBJ2-5; D might be TRBD2 (5 bases). The length of the CDR3 is 14 residues. Between the trimmed V and J ends, which lost 2 bases and 3 bases, there was a span of 11 bases. CDR1 and CDR2 (germline): SGHNT, YYREEE (reference sequence). CDR3 residues: CASSFHPGEETQYF. Written as DNA, the CDR3 is TGTGCCAGCAGCTTTCACCCCGGGGAAGAGACCCAGTACTTC.

This sequence joins TRBV19 and TRBJ1-1, with a possible D match to TRBD1 (5 bases). The CDR3 sequence is 15 residues long. Germline CDR1 reads LNHDA; CDR2 reads SQIVND (reference sequence). The V and J ends lost 3 bases and 2 bases respectively, with 13 bases between them. The DNA of the CDR3 is TGTGCCAGTAGTATTTATCAGGGTGACAACACTGAAGCTTTCTTT. This codes for CASSIYQGDNTEAFF.

The chain employs TRBV27 and TRBJ2-7, with unresolved D. Looked up from germline, CDR1 is MNHEY and CDR2 is SMNVEV (reference sequence). Trimming removed 5 bases at V and 7 bases at J, with 6 bases between. The CDR3 is 10 residues long. Here the CDR3 reads CASSQVEQYF. For the CDR3, the DNA is TGTGCCAGCAGTCAGGTGGAGCAGTACTTC.

The chain recombines TRBV11-2 with TRBJ2-1; D might be TRBD1 (6 bases). Germline CDR1 SGHAT, CDR2 FQNNGV. V lost 5 bases to trimming and J lost 4 bases, with 18 bases between them. CDR3 length equals 16 residues. Written as DNA, the CDR3 is TGTGCCAGCAGCACCCCCAGGGGTATGGGTTACAATGAGCAGTTCTTC. This codes for CASSTPRGMGYNEQFF.

The chain links TRBV6-1 to TRBJ1-5, with D possibly matching TRBD1 (5 bases). The CDR3 length is 12 residues. V shed 6 bases and J shed 6 bases, with 9 bases lying between them. Germline CDR1 MNHNS, CDR2 SASEGT. The CDR3 nucleotides are TGTGCCAGCAGGGAACAGGTTCAGCCCCAGCATTTT. This gives the protein CASREQVQPQHF.

This chain joins TRBV19 and TRBJ2-1; 13 positions match TRBD2. With V trimmed by 5 bases and J by 5 bases, 9 bases remained unmatched. CDR3 length: 17 amino acids. Germline V gene data show CDR1 as LNHDA and CDR2 as SQIVND (reference sequence). Here the CDR3 DNA reads TGTGCCAGTAGTTCCTCGACTAGCGGGAGGCACCACAATGAGCAGTTCTTC. Translation: CASSSSTSGRHHNEQFF. Supplemented by reference TRBV19 and TRBJ2-1, the full variable domain reads DGGITQSPKYLFRKEGQNVTLSCEQNLNHDAMYWYRQDPGQGLRLIYYSQIVNDFQKGDIAEGYSVSREKKESFPLTVTSAQKNPTAFYLCASSSSTSGRHHNEQFFGPGTRLTVL.

V and J are TRBV4-1 and TRBJ2-7; the match to TRBD1 covers 8 bases. Losses at the gene ends were 2 bases for V and 2 bases for J; bases not matched to a gene: 5. CDR1 and CDR2 (germline): MGHRA, YSYEKL. There are 15 residues in the CDR3. In nucleotides, the CDR3 is TGCGCCAGCAGCCAATCCGGGACAGGAGCCTACGAGCAGTACTTC. Translating gives CASSQSGTGAYEQYF.

The rearrangement uses TRBV6-6 and TRBJ2-7; D perhaps matches TRBD1 (6 bases). The V gene lost 3 bases and the J gene lost 1 base, with 13 bases spanning the gap. Germline V CDR1 and CDR2: MNHNY, SVGAGI (reference sequence). The CDR3 consists of 15 residues. The DNA for the CDR3 is TGTGCCAGCAGTTATAGGACAGCCATATCCTACGAGCAGTACTTC. This gives the protein CASSYRTAISYEQYF.

The CDR3 is CASSRGVAYEQYF. DNA for the CDR3: TGTGCCAGCTCCAGGGGGGTTGCCTACGAGCAGTACTTC. This chain links TRBV6-6 with TRBJ2-7, with D possibly matching TRBD1 (7 bases). Trimming cost V 8 bases and J 2 bases, with 13 bases left between them. CDR1 and CDR2 from the germline V gene are MNHNY and SVGAGI (reference sequence). This CDR3 is 13 amino acids long.

This rearrangement joins TRBV4-2 to TRBJ2-6; 9 positions agree with TRBD1. The CDR3 has 18 amino acids. Germline CDR1 and CDR2: LGHNA and YNFKEQ. J lost 0 bases, V lost 3 bases, and 6 bases had no gene match. This chain's CDR3 is CASSQRTGALSGANVLTF. The CDR3 region has the DNA TGTGCCAGCAGCCAGCGGACAGGGGCCCTCTCTGGGGCCAACGTCCTGACTTTC.

The chain couples TRBV7-2 to TRBJ1-2; TRBD1 might be the D (5 bases). Per germline, CDR1 SGHTA and CDR2 FQGNSA. Trimming left V 1 base short and J 7 bases short, with 13 bases between. The CDR3 contains 14 residues. Written as DNA, the CDR3 is TGTGCCAGCAGCTTAGAGGGGCTGGGGGGTGGCTACACCTTC. Protein product: CASSLEGLGGGYTF.

The chain links TRBV28 to TRBJ2-3, with D possibly TRBD1 on 6 matching bases. CDR1 is MDHEN, CDR2 SYDVKM, per germline. Trimming took 10 bases from V and 2 from J, leaving 16 bases between them. The CDR3 contains 14 residues. The CDR3 sequence is CATRRGSITDTQYF. CDR3 in DNA: TGTGCCACCCGAAGGGGGAGTATCACAGATACGCAGTATTTT.

The CDR3 DNA reads as TGCGCCAGCAGCTTCCGACAGGGTGGACAGCCCCAGCATTTT. It encodes CASSFRQGGQPQHF. The chain carries TRBV4-3 and TRBJ1-5; 7 bases align to TRBD1. This CDR3 spans 14 amino acids. The V gene end was trimmed by 5 bases and the J gene end by 7 bases; junction bases not matched to a gene: 8. Per germline, CDR1 LGHNA and CDR2 YSLEER.

V gene TRBV13 combines with J gene TRBJ2-7; 11 nucleotides line up with TRBD2. Trimming took 2 bases from V and 2 from J; bases not matched to a gene: 17. CDR3 length equals 20 residues. The germline CDR1 and CDR2 sequences are PRHDT and FYEKMQ (reference sequence). The CDR3 reads CASSLRTPGLAEAGTYEQYF. In nucleotides, the CDR3 is TGTGCCAGCAGCTTACGAACACCGGGACTAGCGGAAGCGGGGACCTACGAGCAGTACTTC.

V gene TRBV10-3 combines with J gene TRBJ2-3; 9 positions agree with TRBD2. This CDR3 is 13 amino acids long. J was trimmed by 4 bases and V by 7 bases; bases with no gene match: 3. Germline V CDR1 and CDR2: ENHRY, SYGVKD. The CDR3 sequence: CAINGLAPDTQYF. The CDR3 DNA reads as TGTGCCATCAACGGACTAGCGCCAGATACGCAGTATTTT.

The chain couples TRBV5-1 to TRBJ2-1; 9 bases are shared with TRBD2. The CDR3 has 16 amino acids. CDR1 is SGHRS and CDR2 is YFSETQ in the germline V gene. Trimming took 2 bases from V and 10 from J; bases not matched to a gene: 13. The CDR3 bases are TGCGCCAGCAGCTTAAACAGACTAGCGGCAGGTGACGAGCAGTTCTTC. As protein: CASSLNRLAAGDEQFF. The full variable domain, with the rest looked up from reference TRBV5-1 and TRBJ2-1, is KAGVTQTPRYLIKTRGQQVTLSCSPISGHRSVSWYQQTPGQGLQFLFEYFSETQRNKGNFPGRFSGRQFSNSRSEMNVSTLELGDSALYLCASSLNRLAAGDEQFFGPGTRLTVL.

CDR3 amino acids: CASSNRAVVAFF. CDR3 sequence (DNA): TGTGCCAGTAGTAACAGGGCGGTAGTAGCTTTCTTT. J is TRBJ1-1 and V is TRBV19; weak D call: TRBD1 (6 bases). V lost 4 bases and J 10 bases, leaving 13 bases between the germline ends. Germline V CDR1 and CDR2: LNHDA, SQIVND (reference sequence). This CDR3 is built from 12 residues.

The chain employs TRBV27 and TRBJ2-5; possibly TRBD1 for D (7 bases). The CDR3 extends over 16 amino acids. In germline, CDR1 is MNHEY, CDR2 SMNVEV (reference sequence). The germline V and J ends were trimmed by 8 bases and 5 bases, with 24 bases remaining between them. CDR3: CASSTSEGASRETQYF. CDR3 in DNA: TGTGCCAGCTCCACCTCGGAGGGGGCCTCCAGGGAGACCCAGTACTTC.

The chain couples TRBV30 to TRBJ2-7; 8 nucleotides match TRBD2. This CDR3 is built from 15 residues. The germline V gene has CDR1 GTSNPN and CDR2 SVGIG (reference sequence). The V gene end was trimmed by 3 bases and the J gene end by 7 bases; junction bases not matched to a gene: 14. CDR3 region: CAWSPGSGRGGEQYF. The CDR3 DNA is TGTGCCTGGAGCCCCGGGAGCGGGAGAGGGGGTGAGCAGTACTTC.